The 13 T cell receptor beta chains below come from one sample, sequenced in a study of T cell responses to AZD1222 COVID-19 vaccine. Method: immunoSEQ multiplex PCR; TCRdb's copy keeps in-frame clones and lacks some. This sample has about 37,000 clones, with about nine tenths found just once. This specimen was peripheral blood, taken 28 days after the second AZD1222 dose. The receptors derive from an adult who received the AZD1222 COVID-19 vaccine.

The table lists this clone with a few counts. The V and J genes are TRBV5-1 and TRBJ1-2; tentative D call: TRBD1 (6 bases). Germline lookup yields CDR1 SGHRS and CDR2 YFSETQ. The CDR3 consists of 15 residues. V lost 0 bases, J lost 8 bases, and 17 bases lay in between. CDR3 sequence reads: CASSLALGQTSGYTF. The CDR3 bases are TGCGCCAGCAGCTTGGCTTTGGGACAAACAAGCGGCTACACCTTC.

V is TRBV4-1 and J is TRBJ1-4; 7 bases are shared with TRBD1. This CDR3 has 16 residues. Germline CDR1 MGHRA, CDR2 YSYEKL. Losses at the gene ends were 0 bases for V and 7 bases for J; bases not matched to a gene: 8. The CDR3, as DNA: TGCGCCAGCAGCCAAGACACAGGGGCAGGAGGTGAAAAACTGTTTTTT. Protein sequence: CASSQDTGAGGEKLFF.

The V and J genes are TRBV25-1 and TRBJ1-1, with a possible D match to TRBD1 (5 bases). CDR3 length: 14 residues. Germline CDR1 reads MGHDK; CDR2 reads SYGVNS. V shed 9 bases and J shed 4 bases, with 18 bases lying between them. The CDR3 reads CASQPPGPATEAFF. The CDR3 DNA is TGTGCCAGTCAGCCCCCGGGACCTGCCACTGAAGCTTTCTTT.

A single count supports this clone. V and J are TRBV11-2 and TRBJ1-6; 7 nucleotides agree with TRBD1. This CDR3 has 15 amino acids. The germline V gene has CDR1 SGHAT and CDR2 FQNNGV. J gave up 7 bases and V 1 base, and 4 bases lay outside the gene matches. In DNA form, the CDR3 reads TGTGCCAGCAGCTTAGCGGCAGGGGGAAATTCACCCCTCCACTTT. Its protein is CASSLAAGGNSPLHF.

The rearrangement links TRBV28 to TRBJ2-7, with D maybe TRBD2 (7 bases). V lost 1 base and J 7 bases, leaving 14 bases between the germline ends. Per germline, CDR1 MDHEN and CDR2 SYDVKM. The length of the CDR3 is 14 residues. The CDR3 is CASSLSGDGREQYF. The CDR3 DNA follows: TGTGCCAGCAGTTTATCAGGGGACGGGAGGGAGCAGTACTTC.

In DNA form, the CDR3 reads TGCGCCAGCAGTGATAAGGCAGGGGGGAACACTGAAGCTTTCTTT. It translates to CASSDKAGGNTEAFF. The V call is TRBV10-1, the J call TRBJ1-1, with 7 bases that match TRBD1. The CDR3 contains 15 residues. Germline V CDR1 and CDR2: WNHNN, SYGVQD (reference sequence). J lost 1 base, V lost 3 bases, and 5 bases had no gene match.

The chain combines TRBV30 with TRBJ2-3, with 9 bases aligning to TRBD1. The CDR3 sequence is 13 residues long. In germline, CDR1 is GTSNPN, CDR2 SVGIG (reference sequence). The junction had 3 bases not matched to a gene; V was cut back by 3 bases and J by 5 bases. The CDR3 nucleotides are TGTGCCTGGAGAGGACAGGGGTTAGATACGCAGTATTTT. Translated, it gives CAWRGQGLDTQYF.

The chain links TRBV28 to TRBJ2-7; the D gene is possibly TRBD1 (6 bases). Trimming took off 6 bases at V and 1 base at J, with 7 bases between the two ends. This CDR3 region has 12 residues. Germline loops: CDR1 MDHEN, CDR2 SYDVKM. The CDR3: CASRQGSYEQYF. Written as DNA, the CDR3 is TGTGCCAGCAGACAGGGTTCCTACGAGCAGTACTTC.

The chain recombines TRBV12-5 with TRBJ2-1; perhaps TRBD2 as D (5 bases). Looked up from germline, CDR1 is LGHNT and CDR2 is FRNRAP. The CDR3 totals 12 residues. The V end was cut by 6 bases, the J end by 5 bases, with 8 bases between. This CDR3 is CASGVLDNEQFF. The CDR3 DNA reads as TGTGCTAGTGGCGTACTAGACAATGAGCAGTTCTTC.

The chain combines TRBV30 with TRBJ1-4; D is unclear. Trimming cost V 2 bases and J 5 bases, with 9 bases left between them. This CDR3 region has 13 residues. The germline gives CDR1 GTSNPN, CDR2 SVGIG (reference sequence). The CDR3 region is CAWSRNRNEKLFF. The CDR3 DNA reads as TGTGCCTGGAGTCGGAACAGAAATGAAAAACTGTTTTTT. Using reference TRBV30 and TRBJ1-4 for the parts outside the CDR3, the full variable domain is SQTIHQWPATLVQPVGSPLSLECTVEGTSNPNLYWYRQAAGRGLQLLFYSVGIGQISSEVPQNLSASRPQDRQFILSSKKLLLSDSGFYLCAWSRNRNEKLFFGSGTQLSVL.

This chain joins TRBV19 and TRBJ2-6, with D tentatively TRBD2 (6 bases). This CDR3 is built from 17 residues. Germline lookup yields CDR1 LNHDA and CDR2 SQIVND (reference sequence). The V end was cut by 4 bases, the J end by 4 bases, with 17 bases between. The CDR3 DNA sequence: TGTGCCAGTAGTAATCGGAGGAGGGACTCCGGGGCCAACGTCCTGACTTTC. It codes for CASSNRRRDSGANVLTF.

This chain uses TRBV6-1 with TRBJ1-5; 7 bases are a match to TRBD1. Germline V gene data show CDR1 as MNHNS and CDR2 as SASEGT. V gave up 2 bases and J gave up 2 bases; unmatched junction bases: 15. There are 19 residues in the CDR3. The CDR3 DNA follows: TGTGCCAGCAGTGAAAGCCAGACAGGGTTTGGGGCGGGCAATCAGCCCCAGCATTTT. Amino acids: CASSESQTGFGAGNQPQHF.

The chain has TRBV30 and TRBJ2-3; D may be TRBD1 (6 bases). This CDR3 comprises 14 residues. V dropped 8 bases and J dropped 2 bases, with 17 bases sitting between them. The V gene's germline CDR1 is GTSNPN and CDR2 SVGIG (reference sequence). CDR3 sequence (DNA): TGTGCCCGGTCTCGGGACACCCTCACAGATACGCAGTATTTT. It codes for CARSRDTLTDTQYF.